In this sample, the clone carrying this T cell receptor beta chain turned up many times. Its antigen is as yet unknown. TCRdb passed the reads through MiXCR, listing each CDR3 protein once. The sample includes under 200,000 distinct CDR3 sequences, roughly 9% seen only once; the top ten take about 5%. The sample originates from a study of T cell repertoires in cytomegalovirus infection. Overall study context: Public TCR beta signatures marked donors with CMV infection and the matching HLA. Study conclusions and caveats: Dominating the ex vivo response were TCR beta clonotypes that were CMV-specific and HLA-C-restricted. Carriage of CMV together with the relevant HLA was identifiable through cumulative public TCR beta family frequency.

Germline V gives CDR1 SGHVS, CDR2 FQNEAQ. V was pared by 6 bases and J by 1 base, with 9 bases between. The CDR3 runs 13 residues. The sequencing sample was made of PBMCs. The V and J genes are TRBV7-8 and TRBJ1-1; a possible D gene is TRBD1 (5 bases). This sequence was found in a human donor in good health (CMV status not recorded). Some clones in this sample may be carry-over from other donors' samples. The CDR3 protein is CASRWRGNTEAFF. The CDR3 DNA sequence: TGTGCCAGCAGGTGGAGGGGGAACACTGAAGCTTTCTTT.